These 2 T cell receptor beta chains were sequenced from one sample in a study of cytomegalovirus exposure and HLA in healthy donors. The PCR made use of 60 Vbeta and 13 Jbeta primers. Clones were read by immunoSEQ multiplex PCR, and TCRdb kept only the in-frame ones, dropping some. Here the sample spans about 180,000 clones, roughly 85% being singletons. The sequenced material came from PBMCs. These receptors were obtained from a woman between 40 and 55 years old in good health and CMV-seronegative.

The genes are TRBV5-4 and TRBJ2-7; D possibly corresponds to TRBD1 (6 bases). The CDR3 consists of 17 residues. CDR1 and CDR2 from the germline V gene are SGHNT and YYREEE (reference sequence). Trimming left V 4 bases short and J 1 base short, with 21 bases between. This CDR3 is CASSLINLDRLSYEQYF. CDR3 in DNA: TGTGCCAGCAGCCTAATTAACTTAGACAGGTTGTCCTACGAGCAGTACTTC.

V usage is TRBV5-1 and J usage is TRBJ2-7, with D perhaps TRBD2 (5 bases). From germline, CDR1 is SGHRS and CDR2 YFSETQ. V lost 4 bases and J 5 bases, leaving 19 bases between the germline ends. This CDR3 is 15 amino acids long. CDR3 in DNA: TGCGCCAGCAGCCACCGGGGAACGGGGTTCAACGAGCAGTACTTC. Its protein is CASSHRGTGFNEQYF. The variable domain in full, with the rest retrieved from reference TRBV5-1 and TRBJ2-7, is KAGVTQTPRYLIKTRGQQVTLSCSPISGHRSVSWYQQTPGQGLQFLFEYFSETQRNKGNFPGRFSGRQFSNSRSEMNVSTLELGDSALYLCASSHRGTGFNEQYFGPGTRLTVT.